This T cell receptor (beta chain) was captured by sequencing in a study of CD8 T cells in ankylosing spondylitis. Study results and caveats: Enrichment of disease-linked clones was reportedly significant in matched ankylosing spondylitis synovial fluid. Seemingly distinctive of ankylosing spondylitis blood was a TCR beta motif formed by eight highly homologous variants.

Scientists made TCR beta libraries using quantitative 5'-RACE with molecular barcodes. TCRdb analysed the 5' RACE reads with MiXCR anew, one entry per CDR3 protein. The data hold roughly 670,000 distinct CDR3 sequences, with around 17% observed a single time. The CDR3 totals 16 residues. The V end lost 5 bases, the J end lost 1 base, and 21 bases lay between the germline ends. Germline CDR1 SQVTM, CDR2 ANQGSEA. This clonotype has only a few counts. What it binds is not known. Sequencing was carried out using blood, either unsorted or a sorted T cell fraction (not recorded which). The chain carries TRBV29-1 and TRBJ2-7; maybe TRBD2 (6 bases). The receptor comes from a male donor with ankylosing spondylitis. The chain's CDR3 is CSVMGLVSGVSYEQYF. The CDR3 DNA reads as TGCAGCGTTATGGGACTTGTTAGTGGGGTATCCTACGAGCAGTACTTC.